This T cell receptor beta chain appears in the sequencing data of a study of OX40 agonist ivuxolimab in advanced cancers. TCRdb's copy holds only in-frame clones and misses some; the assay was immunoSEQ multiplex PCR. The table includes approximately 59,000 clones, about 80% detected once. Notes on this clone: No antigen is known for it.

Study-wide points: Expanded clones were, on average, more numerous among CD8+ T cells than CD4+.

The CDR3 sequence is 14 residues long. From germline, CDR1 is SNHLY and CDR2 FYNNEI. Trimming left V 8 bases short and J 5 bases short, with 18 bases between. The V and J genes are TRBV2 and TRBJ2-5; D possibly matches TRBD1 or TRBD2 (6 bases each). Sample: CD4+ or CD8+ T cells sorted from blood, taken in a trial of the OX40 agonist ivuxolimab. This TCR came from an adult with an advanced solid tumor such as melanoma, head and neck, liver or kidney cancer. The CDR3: CASHVGGTGETQYF. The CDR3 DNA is TGTGCCAGCCACGTCGGGGGAACAGGGGAGACCCAGTACTTC. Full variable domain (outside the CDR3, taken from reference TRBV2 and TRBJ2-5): EPEVTQTPSHQVTQMGQEVILRCVPISNHLYFYWYRQILGQKVEFLVSFYNNEISEKSEIFDDQFSVERPDGSNFTLKIRSTKLEDSAMYFCASHVGGTGETQYFGPGTRLLVL.